The following is a TCR beta chain sequence with its context. Only in-frame clones appear in the TCRdb table, and some are missing; sequencing was by immunoSEQ multiplex PCR. The sample holds some 20,000 clones, under 99% seen once. The naive gate required viable CD3+CD4+ or CD3+CD8+ cells with CCR7+CD45RA+CD45RO-CD95-CD27+CD28+ phenotype. This entry comes from a study of T cells after posttransplantation cyclophosphamide. Germline trimming cut 5 bases from V and 8 bases from J; bases unmatched to any gene: 7. CDR3 size: 12 residues. Germline V gives CDR1 SQVTM, CDR2 ANQGSEA. The receptor's source is a man between 35 and 55 years old in good health, CMV-negative, and a related stem cell transplant donor. The sequenced material came from naive CD4+ T cells sorted from PBMCs. This chain joins TRBV29-1 and TRBJ1-2; 8 bases align to TRBD1. This chain's CDR3 is CSVTGQEGGYTF. The CDR3 region has the DNA TGCAGCGTTACGGGACAGGAAGGAGGCTACACCTTC.